The source of this T cell receptor beta chain is a study of CD8 T cells in ankylosing spondylitis. General observations from the study: There was reportedly significant enrichment of clones that were disease-linked in matched ankylosing spondylitis synovial fluid. Reports of some motif variants in reactive arthritis synovial fluid and blood predate this one. Roughly eight highly homologous variants made up a TCR beta motif that seemed to typify ankylosing spondylitis blood.

Researchers built TCR beta libraries using quantitative 5'-RACE with molecular barcodes. Each CDR3 protein is one row after TCRdb ran MiXCR on the 5' RACE reads. The sample records about 130,000 distinct CDR3 sequences, over 7% being singletons. A note on this clonotype: Antigen: not known.

Trimming pared 7 bases from V and 5 bases from J, leaving 13 bases between. The germline CDR1 and CDR2 sequences are SQVTM and ANQGSEA. This CDR3 region has 12 residues. The chain combines TRBV29-1 with TRBJ2-3, with D perhaps matching TRBD2 (5 bases). Source material: blood, either unsorted or a sorted T cell fraction (not recorded which). This sequence originates from a male donor with ankylosing spondylitis or in good health (not recorded which). The CDR3 DNA is TGCAGCGGCCTAACTAGGCGAGATACGCAGTATTTT. The encoded protein is CSGLTRRDTQYF.